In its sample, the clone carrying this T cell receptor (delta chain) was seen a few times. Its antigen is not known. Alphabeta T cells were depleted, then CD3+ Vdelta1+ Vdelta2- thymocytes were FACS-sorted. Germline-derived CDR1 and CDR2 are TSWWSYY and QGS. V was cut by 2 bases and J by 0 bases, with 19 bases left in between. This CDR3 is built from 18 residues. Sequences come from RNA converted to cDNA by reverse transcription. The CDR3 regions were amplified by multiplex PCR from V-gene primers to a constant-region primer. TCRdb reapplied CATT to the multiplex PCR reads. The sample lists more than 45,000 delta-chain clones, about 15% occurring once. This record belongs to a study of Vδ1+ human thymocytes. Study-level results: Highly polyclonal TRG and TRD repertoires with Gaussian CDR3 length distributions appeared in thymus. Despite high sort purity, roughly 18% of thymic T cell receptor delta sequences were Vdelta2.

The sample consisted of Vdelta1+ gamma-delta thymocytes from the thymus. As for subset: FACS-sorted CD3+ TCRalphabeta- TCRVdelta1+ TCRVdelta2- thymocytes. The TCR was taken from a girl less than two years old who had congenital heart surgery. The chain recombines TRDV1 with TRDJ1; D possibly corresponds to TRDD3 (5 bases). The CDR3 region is CALGEVVPGNLYTDKLIF. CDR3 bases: TGTGCTCTTGGGGAAGTCGTCCCGGGGAACTTGTACACCGATAAACTCATCTTT.